These 15 T cell receptor beta chains were sequenced from one sample in a study of blood T cell repertoires in COVID-19. Sequenced by immunoSEQ multiplex PCR; TCRdb stores in-frame clones only, minus some. The sample yields 48,000 or so clones, 70% to 90% seen once. The sample consisted of peripheral blood. These receptors were collected from a woman aged 55-70 years with acute or convalescent COVID-19.

J is TRBJ2-2 and V is TRBV19; no clear D gene. Trimming took off 7 bases at V and 0 bases at J, with 6 bases between the two ends. This CDR3 comprises 13 residues. The germline CDR1 and CDR2 sequences are LNHDA and SQIVND (reference sequence). The CDR3 DNA reads TGTGCCAGTACCCCAGCGAACACCGGGGAGCTGTTTTTT. Encoded protein: CASTPANTGELFF.

The genes are TRBV12-5 and TRBJ1-4; 8 nucleotides agree with TRBD1. The CDR3 runs 14 residues. The trim removed 3 bases at V and 7 bases at J, leaving 4 bases unmatched. The V gene's germline CDR1 is LGHNT and CDR2 FRNRAP. CDR3 region: CASGLTGTGEKLFF. As DNA, the CDR3 is TGTGCTAGTGGTTTAACCGGGACAGGTGAAAAACTGTTTTTT.

Concerning this clone itself: An end of the junction does not agree with germline; a read error may underlie this. The chain carries TRBV3-1 (or the pseudogene TRBV3-2) and TRBJ2-7, with a tentative D call TRBD2 (6 bases). Germline CDR1 is LGHDT and CDR2 is YNNKEL (reference sequence). The CDR3 contains 14 residues. CDR3 DNA: TGTGCCAGCAGCCAAGATGTCGCGGGGCGAGAGCTGTACTTC. Translated: CASSQDVAGRELYF.

The rearrangement links TRBV6-5 to TRBJ2-6, with D uncertain. This CDR3 contains 16 residues. Trimming cost V 3 bases and J 0 bases, with 9 bases left between them. Germline CDR1 reads MNHEY; CDR2 reads SVGAGI. The CDR3 bases are TGTGCCAGCAGTTATAAGACAACCTCTGGGGCCAACGTCCTGACTTTC. This codes for CASSYKTTSGANVLTF.

The rearrangement links TRBV7-3 to TRBJ2-3, with D perhaps matching TRBD1 (8 bases). V dropped 5 bases and J dropped 8 bases, with 14 bases sitting between them. CDR3 length: 13 residues. Germline loops: CDR1 SGHTA, CDR2 FQGTGA. As DNA, the CDR3 is TGTGCCAGCAGCGATTACAGGGGGGGTACGCAGTATTTT. Encoded protein: CASSDYRGGTQYF.

The chain combines TRBV19 with TRBJ1-2; 7 bases are a match to TRBD1. CDR1 and CDR2 from the germline V gene are LNHDA and SQIVND (reference sequence). V trimming: 0 bases; J trimming: 0 bases; junction bases outside the gene matches: 4. The CDR3 consists of 16 residues. The CDR3 region has the DNA TGTGCCAGTAGTATAGAAACCGGGACAGCTAACTATGGCTACACCTTC. This sequence encodes CASSIETGTANYGYTF.

The CDR3 protein is CASSLSTRGIRDEQYF. CDR3 sequence (DNA): TGTGCCAGCAGCTTAAGTACTAGGGGGATTCGGGATGAGCAGTACTTC. The chain has TRBV11-2 and TRBJ2-7, with D possibly matching TRBD1 (6 bases). CDR1 is SGHAT and CDR2 is FQNNGV in the germline V gene. The germline V and J ends were trimmed by 2 bases and 7 bases, with 21 bases remaining between them. The CDR3 covers 16 residues.

V gene TRBV19 combines with J gene TRBJ2-1; TRBD2 matches at 10 bases. The CDR3 contains 14 residues. CDR1 and CDR2 (germline): LNHDA, SQIVND (reference sequence). J lost 3 bases, V lost 8 bases, and 4 bases had no gene match. CDR3: CASVGTSDYNEQFF. The CDR3 DNA follows: TGTGCCAGTGTCGGGACTAGCGACTACAATGAGCAGTTCTTC.

The chain employs TRBV29-1 and TRBJ2-1, with a tentative D call TRBD1 (5 bases). V dropped 4 bases and J dropped 6 bases, with 10 bases sitting between them. The CDR3 is 12 residues long. Germline assignment: CDR1 SQVTM and CDR2 ANQGSEA. Here the CDR3 reads CSVVRTFNEQFF. CDR3 in DNA: TGCAGCGTTGTCCGGACATTCAATGAGCAGTTCTTC.

V is TRBV14 and J is TRBJ2-7; tentatively, D is TRBD2 (5 bases). Germline V CDR1 and CDR2: SGHDN, FVKESK. This CDR3 is built from 14 residues. V was clipped by 4 bases and J by 5 bases, with 15 bases between them. The CDR3 reads CASSRRLRDNEQYF. The CDR3 DNA sequence: TGTGCCAGCAGCCGACGCCTGAGGGATAACGAGCAGTACTTC. Full variable domain (missing parts from reference TRBV14 and TRBJ2-7): EAGVTQFPSHSVIEKGQTVTLRCDPISGHDNLYWYRRVMGKEIKFLLHFVKESKQDESGMPNNRFLAERTGGTYSTLKVQPAELEDSGVYFCASSRRLRDNEQYFGPGTRLTVT.

The chain uses TRBV19 and TRBJ1-2, with D perhaps TRBD1 (6 bases). Deletions cut 8 bases from V and 8 bases from J, with 18 bases between. The V gene's germline CDR1 is LNHDA and CDR2 SQIVND (reference sequence). This CDR3 region has 13 residues. The CDR3 DNA is TGTGCCAGTTCCAGGGGCCCAGAATCGGGCTACACCTTC. Its translation is CASSRGPESGYTF. The full variable domain, its missing parts supplied by reference TRBV19 and TRBJ1-2, is DGGITQSPKYLFRKEGQNVTLSCEQNLNHDAMYWYRQDPGQGLRLIYYSQIVNDFQKGDIAEGYSVSREKKESFPLTVTSAQKNPTAFYLCASSRGPESGYTFGSGTRLTVV.

In nucleotides, the CDR3 is TGTGCCAGCAGCTTGGGACAGACGAGCGAGCAGTACTTC. Its translation is CASSLGQTSEQYF. The chain carries TRBV5-6 and TRBJ2-7; D might be TRBD1 (5 bases). Germline V gives CDR1 SGHDT, CDR2 YYEEEE. The length of the CDR3 is 13 residues. The germline V and J ends were trimmed by 0 bases and 6 bases, with 10 bases remaining between them.

V gene TRBV11-2 combines with J gene TRBJ2-1, with a possible D match to TRBD2 (6 bases). Trimming removed 1 base at V and 9 bases at J, with 16 bases between. In germline, CDR1 is SGHAT, CDR2 FQNNGV. The CDR3 runs 15 residues. CDR3 coding DNA: TGTGCCAGCAGCTTAGTAGGGCTAGCGAAGGGTGAGCAGTTCTTC. Translating it yields CASSLVGLAKGEQFF.

The gene calls are TRBV5-1 and TRBJ2-7, with TRBD2 matching 9 bases. The trim removed 0 bases at V and 0 bases at J, leaving 4 bases unmatched. This CDR3 spans 16 amino acids. Germline V CDR1 and CDR2: SGHRS, YFSETQ. The CDR3 nucleotides read TGCGCCAGCAGCTTGGCCCCTAGCGGGGACTCCTACGAGCAGTACTTC. This encodes CASSLAPSGDSYEQYF. The variable domain in full, with the rest retrieved from reference TRBV5-1 and TRBJ2-7, is KAGVTQTPRYLIKTRGQQVTLSCSPISGHRSVSWYQQTPGQGLQFLFEYFSETQRNKGNFPGRFSGRQFSNSRSEMNVSTLELGDSALYLCASSLAPSGDSYEQYFGPGTRLTVT.

The chain employs TRBV5-6 and TRBJ2-3, with a tentative D call TRBD1 (5 bases). The CDR3 is 16 amino acids. V was clipped by 2 bases and J by 1 base, with 14 bases between them. From germline, CDR1 is SGHDT and CDR2 YYEEEE. The CDR3 DNA sequence: TGTGCCAGCAGCTTTGGGTCAGGGTGGGGCACAGATACGCAGTATTTT. The encoded protein is CASSFGSGWGTDTQYF.